Reported below is one T cell receptor beta chain. What it binds is unknown. The entry originates in a study of blood T cells in healthy people across ages. Study-level findings and limits: Age advanced and TCR beta diversity per million T cells fell, roughly linearly.

A second about 6 to 12 cycle PCR used barcoded and J-beta primers. TCRdb re-analysed the 5' RACE reads in MiXCR, keeping a single row per CDR3 protein. Of approximately 670,000 distinct CDR3 sequences listed, 40% to 45% are singletons. Per germline, CDR1 DFQATT and CDR2 SNEGSKA (reference sequence). The CDR3 contains 15 residues. V dropped 6 bases and J dropped 4 bases, with 21 bases sitting between them. Sequenced input: blood. The receptor was derived from a man older than 75 in good health. The genes are TRBV20-1 and TRBJ1-1; D unresolved. CDR3 loop: CSALLRAVRSTEAFF. DNA of the CDR3: TGCAGTGCCCTTCTGAGGGCCGTAAGATCCACTGAAGCTTTCTTT.